This T cell receptor beta chain is from a study of post-analysis software for immune sequencing data. This clonotype was counted a few times. No antigen is known for it. A read error may produce the germline difference seen at one junction end. The CDR3 is made up of 14 amino acids. Germline CDR1 LGHNA, CDR2 YNFKEQ. Tagging with unique molecular identifiers was a feature of the TCR beta cDNA libraries. MiXCR, run by TCRdb on the PCR reads, gives a single entry per CDR3 protein. The profile shows 450,000 to 650,000 distinct CDR3 sequences, roughly 45% of them singletons. Notes on the study in general: In patients, TRBV5-6, TRBV5-1 and TRBV20-1 belonged to roughly 5 TRBV segments found more frequently than in controls. Controls significantly exceeded multiple sclerosis patients in normalized Chao1 diversity. F measure showed strong co-clustering of same-batch samples.

Sequencing was done on a sample of blood. The chain combines TRBV4-2 with TRBJ2-3; D perhaps matches TRBD1 (6 bases). This sequence was found in a girl aged 5 to 17 with multiple sclerosis. The CDR3 loop reads CASSLLGGLDAQYF. The CDR3 DNA follows: TGTGCCAGCAGCCTCTTAGGGGGATTAGATGCGCAGTATTTT.